This T cell receptor (beta chain) was obtained from a study of beta chain features in type 1 diabetes. Study as a whole: Examination of sorted cells across all samples involved around 100,000,000 cells.

A note on this clone: Antigen specificity is unknown.

The collection from each donor was one heparinised blood draw averaging approximately 110 mL. Isolation of CD4+ naive, central memory, regulatory and stem cell-like memory cells was achieved by sorting via CD45RO/CCR7/CD25/CD127/CD95/CD27. Expressed TCRB transcripts were sequenced because the entire RNA isolate underwent reverse transcription. Using immunoSEQ multiplex PCR, the repertoire was profiled, and TCRdb retains in-frame clones only, with some absent. The sample shows 250,000 to 350,000 clones, approximately 14% of them seen only once. Notes on the study in general: The study found moderately but significantly shorter TCRB CDR3s in all four CD4+ subsets of Type 1 diabetes patients. PCR, the amplification step, might favor shorter templates, equally in patients and controls.

The receptor comes from a man aged 30 to 39 with type 1 diabetes. Input material: naive CD4+ T cells from blood.

The CDR3 region is CSVAAGGSYEQYF. CDR3 nucleotides: TGCAGCGTTGCTGCAGGTGGGTCCTACGAGCAGTACTTC. The chain combines TRBV29-1 with TRBJ2-7; D uncertain. This CDR3 region has 13 residues. Per germline, CDR1 SQVTM and CDR2 ANQGSEA. The V gene lost 4 bases and the J gene lost 1 base, with 11 bases spanning the gap.